The 17 T cell receptor beta chains presented below share a single source sample, sequenced in a study of T-cell memory formation after mild COVID-19. TCRdb re-derived calls from the 5' RACE reads in MiXCR, one entry per CDR3 protein. The table includes approximately 570,000 distinct CDR3 sequences, roughly 18% detected once. Sequencing used PBMCs or a T cell subset sorted from them (not recorded which). All receptors come from an adult woman who had mild COVID-19 (a few samples of this study predate the infection). Cell type and time point are not known.

This chain links TRBV7-9 with TRBJ1-2; maybe TRBD1 (6 bases). Per germline, CDR1 SEHNR and CDR2 FQNEAQ (reference sequence). The ends were cut back, 5 bases at V and 6 bases at J, with 10 bases in the middle. The CDR3 runs to 12 residues. DNA for the CDR3: TGTGCCAGCAGCAGGGGGTTAGATGGCTACACCTTC. Residues: CASSRGLDGYTF. The full variable domain, completed using reference TRBV7-9 and TRBJ1-2, is DTGVSQNPRHKITKRGQNVTFRCDPISEHNRLYWYRQTLGQGPEFLTYFQNEAQLEKSRLLSDRFSAERPKGSFSTLEIQRTEQGDSAMYLCASSRGLDGYTFGSGTRLTVV.

The J gene is TRBJ1-5, the V gene TRBV3-1; 8 bases are a match to TRBD1. This CDR3 is 17 amino acids long. J was trimmed by 5 bases and V by 1 base; bases with no gene match: 10. CDR1 and CDR2 from the germline V gene are LGHDT and YNNKEL (reference sequence). CDR3 sequence reads: CASSQAGTGTLHQPQHF. As DNA, the CDR3 is TGTGCCAGCAGCCAAGCCGGGACAGGAACTCTTCATCAGCCCCAGCATTTT.

The chain links TRBV28 to TRBJ2-4, with TRBD1 identical over 9 bases. The CDR3 loop spans 13 amino acids. The J segment lost 7 bases and the V segment lost 10 bases, leaving 8 bases of the junction unmatched. CDR1 and CDR2 from the germline V gene are MDHEN and SYDVKM. CDR3 bases: TGTGCCACACAGGGGGCCCTAAGTAACATTCAGTACTTC. This sequence encodes CATQGALSNIQYF. Filled out from reference TRBV28 and TRBJ2-4, the complete variable domain reads DVKVTQSSRYLVKRTGEKVFLECVQDMDHENMFWYRQDPGLGLRLIYFSYDVKMKEKGDIPEGYSVSREKKERFSLILESASTNQTSMYLCATQGALSNIQYFGAGTRLSVL.

The chain recombines TRBV24-1 with TRBJ2-5, with 8 positions matching TRBD1. CDR3 size: 15 residues. V shed 3 bases, J shed 5 bases, and the junction held 7 bases outside the gene matches. CDR1 and CDR2 (germline): KGHDR, SFDVKD. The CDR3 region is CATSDRRTGRETQYF. The CDR3 coding sequence is TGTGCCACCAGTGATCGCCGGACAGGGAGGGAGACCCAGTACTTC.

The chain recombines TRBV7-9 with TRBJ2-1; D call uncertain. Per germline, CDR1 SEHNR and CDR2 FQNEAQ (reference sequence). The ends were cut back, 5 bases at V and 9 bases at J, with 8 bases in the middle. This CDR3 has 11 amino acids. The CDR3, as DNA: TGTGCCAGCAGCCGAGAGTCTGAGCAGTTCTTC. This sequence encodes CASSRESEQFF.

The chain couples TRBV6-2 or TRBV6-3 to TRBJ1-5; a weak D match, TRBD1 (6 bases). V dropped 6 bases and J dropped 7 bases, with 13 bases sitting between them. The CDR3 sequence is 13 residues long. Germline V lookup: CDR1 MNHEY, CDR2 SVGEGT. The DNA of the CDR3 is TGTGCCAGCAGGGACAGTCAGGAACAGCCCCAGCATTTT. Translation gives CASRDSQEQPQHF.

This clonotype was seen a handful of times. The chain uses TRBV29-1 and TRBJ2-1, with 11 bases matching TRBD2. Germline CDR1 is SQVTM and CDR2 is ANQGSEA. Trimming at V came to 7 bases and at J to 4 bases, leaving 3 bases not matched to a gene. The CDR3 is 13 amino acids. CDR3 coding DNA: TGCAGCGCCTGGACTAGCGGGTACAATGAGCAGTTCTTC. This encodes CSAWTSGYNEQFF.

This clonotype was counted a few times. This chain connects TRBV7-8 to TRBJ2-3; TRBD2 aligns across 16 bases. CDR1 and CDR2 from the germline V gene are SGHVS and FQNEAQ. V was clipped by 5 bases and J by 1 base; unmatched bases: 21. This CDR3 is built from 23 residues. CDR3 amino acids: CASSTSRGTSGRDVGEGTDTQYF. CDR3 DNA sequence: TGTGCCAGCAGCACCTCGAGGGGGACTAGCGGGAGGGACGTAGGGGAGGGCACAGATACGCAGTATTTT. Complete variable domain (other parts from reference TRBV7-8 and TRBJ2-3): GAGVSQSPRYKVAKRGQDVALRCDPISGHVSLFWYQQALGQGPEFLTYFQNEAQLDKSGLPSDRFFAERPEGSVSTLKIQRTQQEDSAVYLCASSTSRGTSGRDVGEGTDTQYFGPGTRLTVL.

In this sample, this clonotype turned up a few times. This sequence joins TRBV14 and TRBJ2-7; tentatively, D is TRBD2 (6 bases). The germline V gene has CDR1 SGHDN and CDR2 FVKESK. CDR3 length: 13 amino acids. Deletions cut 2 bases from V and 9 bases from J, with 14 bases between. The CDR3 DNA reads as TGTGCCAGCAGCCAACCGCCGGGGGTTCGGCAGTACTTC. Protein: CASSQPPGVRQYF.

A few counts support this clonotype. The chain has TRBV19 and TRBJ2-7, with D possibly TRBD1 on 5 matching bases. Between the trimmed V and J ends, which lost 2 bases and 9 bases, there was a span of 14 bases. In germline, CDR1 is LNHDA, CDR2 SQIVND (reference sequence). The CDR3 spans 13 residues. CDR3 protein: CASSIRGVPRQYF. CDR3 nucleotide sequence: TGTGCCAGTAGTATAAGGGGCGTTCCACGGCAGTACTTC.

This clonotype has more than one count but fewer than ten. Here the CDR3 reads CSVGPETQYF. Written as DNA, the CDR3 is TGCAGCGTTGGGCCGGAGACCCAGTACTTC. The genes are TRBV29-1 and TRBJ2-5; D is uncertain. The V gene lost 4 bases and the J gene lost 5 bases, with 5 bases spanning the gap. CDR3 length equals 10 residues. Per germline, CDR1 SQVTM and CDR2 ANQGSEA.

The table lists this clonotype with many counts. The rearrangement uses TRBV5-5 and TRBJ2-3, with D maybe TRBD2 (5 bases). Trimming removed 1 base from V and 2 bases from J, with 8 bases in between. CDR3 size: 14 residues. The germline V gene encodes CDR1 SGHKS and CDR2 YYEKEE (reference sequence). CDR3 residues: CASSLTRVTDTQYF. The CDR3 DNA follows: TGTGCCAGCAGCTTGACGAGGGTCACAGATACGCAGTATTTT.

J is TRBJ1-2 and V is TRBV9; D perhaps matches TRBD1 (5 bases). In germline, CDR1 is SGDLS, CDR2 YYNGEE. CDR3 length: 16 amino acids. Trimming took 4 bases from V and 5 from J, leaving 21 bases between them. CDR3 DNA sequence: TGTGCCAGCAGCTCTAGCCCCACGGGACGGCAGTATGGCTACACCTTC. It yields the protein CASSSSPTGRQYGYTF. Using reference TRBV9 and TRBJ1-2 for the parts outside the CDR3, the full variable domain is DSGVTQTPKHLITATGQRVTLRCSPRSGDLSVYWYQQSLDQGLQFLIQYYNGEERAKGNILERFSAQQFPDLHSELNLSSLELGDSALYFCASSSSPTGRQYGYTFGSGTRLTVV.

The CDR3 spells CASSSPGRGGRYEQYF. CDR3 sequence (DNA): TGTGCCAGCAGCTCTCCTGGTCGGGGGGGCCGATACGAGCAGTACTTC. The genes are TRBV7-9 and TRBJ2-7; TRBD2 matches at 8 bases. Germline CDR1 SEHNR, CDR2 FQNEAQ (reference sequence). The CDR3 consists of 16 residues. V was pared by 4 bases and J by 4 bases, with 12 bases of the junction left unmatched.

This clonotype was seen ten or more times. The J gene is TRBJ2-2, the V gene TRBV7-6; TRBD1 is a possible D gene (6 bases). V lost 4 bases, J lost 4 bases, and 10 bases lay in between. The CDR3 loop spans 14 amino acids. The germline gives CDR1 SGHVS, CDR2 FNYEAQ. CDR3 amino acids: CASSSRGLTGELFF. Here the CDR3 DNA reads TGTGCCAGCAGCTCCAGGGGTCTCACCGGGGAGCTGTTTTTT.

This clonotype was observed a handful of times. CDR3 coding DNA: TGCGCCAGCAGCTACCAGGGGGCTGGAGATACGCAGTATTTT. It is translated as CASSYQGAGDTQYF. The J gene is TRBJ2-3, the V gene TRBV4-3, with 8 bases aligning to TRBD1. Germline V CDR1 and CDR2: LGHNA, YSLEER. The length of the CDR3 is 14 residues. Trimming removed 5 bases from V and 5 bases from J; junction bases left unmatched: 6.

This clonotype appeared a few times. This sequence joins TRBV5-4 and TRBJ2-3; weak D call: TRBD2 (6 bases). The CDR3 sequence is 16 residues long. Trimming removed 1 base from V and 6 bases from J, with 18 bases in between. CDR1 is SGHNT, CDR2 YYREEE, per germline (reference sequence). Here the CDR3 reads CASSLWGQGLGDTQYF. The CDR3 bases are TGTGCCAGCAGCTTGTGGGGTCAGGGACTGGGGGATACGCAGTATTTT.